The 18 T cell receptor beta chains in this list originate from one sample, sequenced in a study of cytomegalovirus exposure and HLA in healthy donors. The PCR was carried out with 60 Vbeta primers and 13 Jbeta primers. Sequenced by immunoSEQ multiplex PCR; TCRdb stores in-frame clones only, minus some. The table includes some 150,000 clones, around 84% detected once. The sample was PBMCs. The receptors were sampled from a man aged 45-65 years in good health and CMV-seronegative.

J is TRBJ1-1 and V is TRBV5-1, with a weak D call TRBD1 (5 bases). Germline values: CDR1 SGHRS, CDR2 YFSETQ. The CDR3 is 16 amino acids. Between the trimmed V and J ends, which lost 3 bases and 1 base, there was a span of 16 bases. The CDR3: CASSWGDGGANTEAFF. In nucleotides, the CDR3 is TGCGCCAGCAGCTGGGGGGACGGTGGGGCGAACACTGAAGCTTTCTTT.

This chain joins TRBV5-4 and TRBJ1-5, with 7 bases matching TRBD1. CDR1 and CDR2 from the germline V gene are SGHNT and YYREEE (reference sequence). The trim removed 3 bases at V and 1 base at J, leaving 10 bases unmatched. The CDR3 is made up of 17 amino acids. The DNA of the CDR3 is TGTGCCAGCAGCTCCCAGGGGGGAGGAAGAAGCAATCAGCCCCAGCATTTT. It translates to CASSSQGGGRSNQPQHF.

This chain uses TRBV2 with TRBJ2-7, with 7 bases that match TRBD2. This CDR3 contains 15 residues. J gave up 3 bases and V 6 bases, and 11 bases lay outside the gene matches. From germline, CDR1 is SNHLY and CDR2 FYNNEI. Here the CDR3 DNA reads TGTGCCAGCAGCCCAACTTACGGACTAGACTACGAGCAGTACTTC. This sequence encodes CASSPTYGLDYEQYF.

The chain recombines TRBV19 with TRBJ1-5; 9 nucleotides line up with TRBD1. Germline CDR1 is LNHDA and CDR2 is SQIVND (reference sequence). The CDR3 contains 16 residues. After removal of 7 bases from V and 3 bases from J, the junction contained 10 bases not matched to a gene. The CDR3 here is CASKTTGGPLNQPQHF. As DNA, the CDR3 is TGTGCCAGTAAAACGACAGGGGGTCCCCTCAATCAGCCCCAGCATTTT.

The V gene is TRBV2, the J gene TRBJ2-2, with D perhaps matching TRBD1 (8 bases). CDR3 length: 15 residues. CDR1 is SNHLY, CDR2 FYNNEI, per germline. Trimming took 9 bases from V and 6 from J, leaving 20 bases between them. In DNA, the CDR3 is TGTGCCAGTTCTAAAGGACAGGGAGGGGCCGGGGAGCTGTTTTTT. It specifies CASSKGQGGAGELFF.

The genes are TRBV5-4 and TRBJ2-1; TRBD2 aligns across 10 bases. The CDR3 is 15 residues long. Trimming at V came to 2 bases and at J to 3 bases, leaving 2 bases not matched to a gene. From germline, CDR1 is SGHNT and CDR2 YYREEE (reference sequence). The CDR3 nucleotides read TGTGCCAGCAGCTTACTAGCGGGAATCTACAATGAGCAGTTCTTC. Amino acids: CASSLLAGIYNEQFF.

CDR3 sequence reads: CSVVAGSPNEQYF. The CDR3 nucleotides read TGCAGCGTTGTGGCGGGATCCCCTAACGAGCAGTACTTC. The chain is built from TRBV29-1 and TRBJ2-7; maybe TRBD2 (6 bases). V was cut by 4 bases and J by 5 bases, with 15 bases left in between. CDR3 length: 13 amino acids. Germline loops: CDR1 SQVTM, CDR2 ANQGSEA.

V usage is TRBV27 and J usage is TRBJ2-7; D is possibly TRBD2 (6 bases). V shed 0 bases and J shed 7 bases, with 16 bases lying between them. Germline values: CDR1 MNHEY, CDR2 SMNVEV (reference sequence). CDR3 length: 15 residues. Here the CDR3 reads CASSLSVNSGREQYF. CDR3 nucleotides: TGTGCCAGCAGTTTATCCGTTAATTCAGGGAGGGAGCAGTACTTC.

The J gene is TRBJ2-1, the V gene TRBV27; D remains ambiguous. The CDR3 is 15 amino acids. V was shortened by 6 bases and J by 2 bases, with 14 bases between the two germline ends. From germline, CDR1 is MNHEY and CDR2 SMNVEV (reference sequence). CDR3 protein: CASSPILLAYNEQFF. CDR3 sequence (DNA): TGTGCCAGCAGCCCTATTCTCCTAGCCTACAATGAGCAGTTCTTC.

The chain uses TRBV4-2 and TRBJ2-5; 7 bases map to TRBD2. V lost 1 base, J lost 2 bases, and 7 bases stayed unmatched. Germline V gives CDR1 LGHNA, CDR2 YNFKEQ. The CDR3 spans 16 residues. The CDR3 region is CASSQASSGLQETQYF. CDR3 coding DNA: TGTGCCAGCAGCCAAGCCTCTAGCGGACTTCAAGAGACCCAGTACTTC.

In nucleotides, the CDR3 is TGTGCCAGTAGTACTGACACGTATGAGAACACTGAAGCTTTCTTT. Protein sequence: CASSTDTYENTEAFF. V gene TRBV19 combines with J gene TRBJ1-1, with D hard to call. The CDR3 runs to 15 residues. CDR1 is LNHDA, CDR2 SQIVND, per germline (reference sequence). Trimming took 4 bases from V and 1 from J, leaving 13 bases between them. The entire variable domain, with the rest obtained from reference TRBV19 and TRBJ1-1, is as follows: DGGITQSPKYLFRKEGQNVTLSCEQNLNHDAMYWYRQDPGQGLRLIYYSQIVNDFQKGDIAEGYSVSREKKESFPLTVTSAQKNPTAFYLCASSTDTYENTEAFFGQGTRLTVV.

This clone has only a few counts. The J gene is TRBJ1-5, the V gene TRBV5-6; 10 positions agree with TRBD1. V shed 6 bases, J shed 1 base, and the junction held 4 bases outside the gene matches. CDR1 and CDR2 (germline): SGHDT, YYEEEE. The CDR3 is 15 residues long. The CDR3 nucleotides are TGTGCCAGCATTAGACAGGGGGCGAGCAATCAGCCCCAGCATTTT. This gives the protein CASIRQGASNQPQHF.

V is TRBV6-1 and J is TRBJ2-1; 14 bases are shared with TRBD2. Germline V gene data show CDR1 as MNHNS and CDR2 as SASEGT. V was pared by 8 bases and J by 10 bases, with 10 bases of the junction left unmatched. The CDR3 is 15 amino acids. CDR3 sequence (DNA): TGTGCCAGCTTACCCGGGACTAGCGGGAGCGGCGAGCAGTTCTTC. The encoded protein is CASLPGTSGSGEQFF.

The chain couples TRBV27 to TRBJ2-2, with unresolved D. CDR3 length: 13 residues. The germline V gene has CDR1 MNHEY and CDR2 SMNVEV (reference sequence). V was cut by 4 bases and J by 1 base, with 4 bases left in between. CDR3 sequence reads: CASSSGNTGELFF. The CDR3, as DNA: TGTGCCAGCAGTTCCGGGAACACCGGGGAGCTGTTTTTT.

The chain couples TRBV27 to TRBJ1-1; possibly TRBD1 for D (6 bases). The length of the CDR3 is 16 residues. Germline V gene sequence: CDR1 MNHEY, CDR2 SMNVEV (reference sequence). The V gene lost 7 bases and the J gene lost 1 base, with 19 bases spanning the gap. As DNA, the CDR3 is TGTGCCAGCACCCCTTTTGTGGGGGCAAGGAACACTGAAGCTTTCTTT. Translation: CASTPFVGARNTEAFF.

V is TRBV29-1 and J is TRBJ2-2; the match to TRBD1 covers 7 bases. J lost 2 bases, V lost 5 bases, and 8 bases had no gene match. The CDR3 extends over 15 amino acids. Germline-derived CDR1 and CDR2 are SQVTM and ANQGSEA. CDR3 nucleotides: TGCAGCGTTATGAGGGACAGACTAAACACCGGGGAGCTGTTTTTT. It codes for CSVMRDRLNTGELFF.

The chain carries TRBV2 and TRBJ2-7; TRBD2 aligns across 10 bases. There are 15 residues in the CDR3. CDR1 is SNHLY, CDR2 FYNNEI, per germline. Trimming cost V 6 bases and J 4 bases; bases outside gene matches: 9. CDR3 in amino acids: CASRDTSGELYEQYF. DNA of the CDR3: TGTGCCAGCAGAGACACTAGCGGGGAGCTATACGAGCAGTACTTC.

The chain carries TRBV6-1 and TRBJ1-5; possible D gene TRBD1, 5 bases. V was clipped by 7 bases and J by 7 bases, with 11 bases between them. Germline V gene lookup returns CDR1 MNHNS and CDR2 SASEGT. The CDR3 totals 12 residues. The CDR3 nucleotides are TGTGCCAGCAATTGGGGGAGGCAGCCCCAGCATTTT. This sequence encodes CASNWGRQPQHF.